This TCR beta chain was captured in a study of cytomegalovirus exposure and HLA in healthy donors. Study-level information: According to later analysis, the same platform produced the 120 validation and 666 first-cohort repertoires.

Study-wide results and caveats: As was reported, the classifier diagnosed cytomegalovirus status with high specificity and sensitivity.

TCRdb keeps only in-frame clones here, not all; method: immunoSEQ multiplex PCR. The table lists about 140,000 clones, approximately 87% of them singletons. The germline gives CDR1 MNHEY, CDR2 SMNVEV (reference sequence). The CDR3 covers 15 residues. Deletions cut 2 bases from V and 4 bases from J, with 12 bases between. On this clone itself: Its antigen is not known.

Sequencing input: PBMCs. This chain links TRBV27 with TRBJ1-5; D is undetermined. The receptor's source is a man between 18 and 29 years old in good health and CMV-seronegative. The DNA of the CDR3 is TGTGCCAGCAGTTTAGAGGGTATAAGTAATCAGCCCCAGCATTTT. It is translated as CASSLEGISNQPQHF.